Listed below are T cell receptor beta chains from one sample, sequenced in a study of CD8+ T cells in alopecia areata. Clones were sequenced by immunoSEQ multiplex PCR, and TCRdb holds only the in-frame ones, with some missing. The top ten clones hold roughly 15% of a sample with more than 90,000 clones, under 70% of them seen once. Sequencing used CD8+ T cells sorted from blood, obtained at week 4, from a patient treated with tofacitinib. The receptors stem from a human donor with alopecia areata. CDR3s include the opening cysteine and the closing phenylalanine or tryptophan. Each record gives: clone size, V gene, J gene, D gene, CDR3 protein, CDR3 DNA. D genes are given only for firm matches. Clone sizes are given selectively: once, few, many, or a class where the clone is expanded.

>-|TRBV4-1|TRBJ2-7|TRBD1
CASSQVGQAREQYF
TGCGCCAGCAGCCAAGTTGGACAGGCGAGGGAGCAGTACTTC
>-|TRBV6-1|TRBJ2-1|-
CASSETGTGNEQFF
TGTGCCAGCAGTGAAACCGGAACTGGGAATGAGCAGTTCTTC
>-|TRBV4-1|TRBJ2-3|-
CASSQYNGDTDTQYF
TGCGCCAGCAGCCAATATAACGGGGACACAGATACGCAGTATTTT
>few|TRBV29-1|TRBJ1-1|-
CSVRTRNTEAFF
TGCAGCGTGCGAACACGGAACACTGAAGCTTTCTTT
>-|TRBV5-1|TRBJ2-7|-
CASSHNYGDSYEQYF
TGCGCCAGCAGCCACAATTACGGTGACTCCTACGAGCAGTACTTC
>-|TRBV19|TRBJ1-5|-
CASSGHLSNQPQHF
TGTGCCAGTAGTGGCCACCTTAGCAATCAGCCCCAGCATTTT
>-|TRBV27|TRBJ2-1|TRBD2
CASQFTLHGGGYNEQFF
TGTGCCAGTCAGTTTACACTCCACGGGGGGGGATACAATGAGCAGTTCTTC
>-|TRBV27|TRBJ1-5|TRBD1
CASSLQGSQPQHF
TGTGCCAGCAGCCTACAGGGGAGTCAGCCCCAGCATTTT
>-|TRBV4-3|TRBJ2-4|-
CASSPRHLAKNIQYF
TGCGCCAGCAGCCCGAGACACCTAGCCAAAAACATTCAGTACTTC
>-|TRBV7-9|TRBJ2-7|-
CASSFDVRDGSYEQYF
TGTGCCAGCAGCTTCGACGTCCGGGACGGCTCCTACGAGCAGTACTTC
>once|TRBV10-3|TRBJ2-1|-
CAISEYTSPPFNEQFF
TGTGCCATCAGTGAGTACACTTCCCCTCCCTTCAATGAGCAGTTCTTC
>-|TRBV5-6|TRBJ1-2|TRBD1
CASSPTGYGYTF
TGTGCCAGCAGCCCGACAGGGTATGGCTACACCTTC
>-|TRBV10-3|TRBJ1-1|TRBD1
CAISDGTVMNTEAFF
TGTGCCATCAGTGACGGGACAGTCATGAACACTGAAGCTTTCTTT
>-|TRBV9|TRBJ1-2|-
CASSDHRDGQHYGYTF
TGTGCCAGCAGCGACCACCGGGACGGCCAACACTATGGCTACACCTTC
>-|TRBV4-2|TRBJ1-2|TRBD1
CASSLTRQGDYGYTF
TGTGCCAGCAGCCTAACGAGACAGGGTGACTATGGCTACACCTTC
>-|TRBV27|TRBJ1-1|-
CASSLALPNTEAFF
TGTGCCAGCAGTTTGGCCCTACCGAACACTGAAGCTTTCTTT
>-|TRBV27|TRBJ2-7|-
CASSLGGIGEQYF
TGTGCCAGCAGTTTAGGAGGAATCGGGGAGCAGTACTTC
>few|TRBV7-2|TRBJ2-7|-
CASSGGSWQSSYEQYF
TGTGCCAGCAGCGGAGGTTCCTGGCAGAGCTCCTACGAGCAGTACTTC
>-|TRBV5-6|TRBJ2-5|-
CASSLAQGGRETQYF
TGTGCCAGCAGCTTGGCACAGGGGGGGAGAGAGACCCAGTACTTC